Described below is a single TCR beta chain sequence and its context. The antigen is undetermined. The beta constant-region primer was an equimolar mix of two oligonucleotides covering TRBC1 and TRBC2. Four rounds of PCR amplified the ligated cDNA using nested alpha and beta constant-region primers plus SP2. One entry per CDR3 protein results from TCRdb running MiXCR on the UMI-ligation and nested PCR reads. This sample has under 150,000 distinct CDR3 sequences, with more than 15% found just once. These data are taken from a study of naive and memory T cell subsets. Findings and limits, study-wide: A few larger clonotypes appeared in naive repertoires, especially CD8, possibly memory cells re-expressing CD45RA.

J gave up 5 bases and V 6 bases, and 6 bases lay outside the gene matches. Per germline, CDR1 LNHDA and CDR2 SQIVND (reference sequence). The CDR3 runs to 13 residues. Sequencing was done on a sample of naive CD8+ T cells from blood. J is TRBJ2-7 and V is TRBV19; 8 nucleotides align to TRBD1. The sequence came from a human donor in good health. The DNA for the CDR3 is TGTGCCAGTAGCGACCCAGGGGGCCACGAGCAGTACTTC. This gives the protein CASSDPGGHEQYF.